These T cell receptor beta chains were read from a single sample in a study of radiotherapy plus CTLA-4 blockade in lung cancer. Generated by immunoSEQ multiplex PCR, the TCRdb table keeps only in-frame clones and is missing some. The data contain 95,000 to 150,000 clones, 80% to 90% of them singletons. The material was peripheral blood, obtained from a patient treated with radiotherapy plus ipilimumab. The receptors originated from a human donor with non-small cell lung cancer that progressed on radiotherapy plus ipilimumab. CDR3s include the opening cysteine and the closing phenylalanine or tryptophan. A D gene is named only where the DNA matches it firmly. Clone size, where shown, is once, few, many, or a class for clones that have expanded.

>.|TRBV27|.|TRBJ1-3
CASRGGNTIYF
TGTGCCAGCAGGGGAGGAAACACCATATATTTT
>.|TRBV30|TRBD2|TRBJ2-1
CAWSVLAGGGEQFF
TGTGCCTGGAGTGTACTAGCGGGAGGTGGAGAGCAGTTCTTC
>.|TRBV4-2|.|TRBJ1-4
CASSQVLPTALGEKLFF
TGTGCCAGCAGCCAAGTCCTGCCGACAGCTCTAGGAGAAAAACTGTTTTTT
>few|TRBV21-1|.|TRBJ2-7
CASSKGTGEPYEQYF
TGTGCCAGCAGCAAAGGGACAGGAGAACCCTACGAGCAGTACTTC
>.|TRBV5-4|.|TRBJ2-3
CASSREPQDTQYF
TGTGCCAGCAGCCGGGAGCCCCAAGATACGCAGTATTTT
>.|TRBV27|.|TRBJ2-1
CASSELAGNEQFF
TGTGCCAGCAGCGAACTAGCAGGCAATGAGCAGTTCTTC
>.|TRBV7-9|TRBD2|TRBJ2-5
CASSFQSGTETQYF
TGTGCCAGCAGCTTTCAAAGCGGGACAGAGACCCAGTACTTC
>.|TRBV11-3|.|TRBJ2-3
CASSLNPGDTQYF
TGTGCCAGCAGCCTTAACCCCGGGGATACGCAGTATTTT
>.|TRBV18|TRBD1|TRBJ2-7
CASSPLGQGEGVQYF
TGTGCCAGCTCACCACTTGGACAGGGGGAAGGGGTGCAGTACTTC
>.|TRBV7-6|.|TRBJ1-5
CASSLGGASYQPQHF
TGTGCCAGCAGCTTAGGGGGGGCGAGCTATCAGCCCCAGCATTTT
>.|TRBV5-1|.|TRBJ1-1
CASSLISENTEAFF
TGCGCCAGCAGCTTGATCTCGGAGAACACTGAAGCTTTCTTT
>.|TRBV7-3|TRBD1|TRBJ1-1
CASSQTRWTGGMNTEAFF
TGTGCCAGCAGCCAAACCCGGTGGACAGGGGGTATGAACACTGAAGCTTTCTTT
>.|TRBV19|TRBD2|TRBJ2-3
CASRRTSGRGTDTQYF
TGTGCCAGTAGAAGGACTAGCGGGAGGGGCACAGATACGCAGTATTTT
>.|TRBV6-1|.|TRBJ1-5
CASTYGGSNQPQHF
TGTGCCAGCACCTACGGGGGGAGCAATCAGCCCCAGCATTTT
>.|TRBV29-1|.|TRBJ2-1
CSAGRSNNEQFF
TGCAGCGCGGGGAGGAGCAACAATGAGCAGTTCTTC
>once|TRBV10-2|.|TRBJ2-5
CASSRLQVETQYF
TGCGCCAGCAGTCGACTCCAGGTGGAGACCCAGTACTTC
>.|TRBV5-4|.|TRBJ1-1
CASSHRPAGAEAFF
TGTGCCAGCAGCCATCGACCGGCTGGGGCTGAAGCTTTCTTT
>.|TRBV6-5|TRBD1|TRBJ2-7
CASREGQGWTYEQYF
TGTGCCAGCAGAGAGGGACAGGGGTGGACCTACGAGCAGTACTTC
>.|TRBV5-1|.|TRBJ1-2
CASSRWGSPTYGYTF
TGCGCCAGCAGCCGCTGGGGCAGCCCAACTTATGGCTACACCTTC
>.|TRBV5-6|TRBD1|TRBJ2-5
CASRPDRGRLMVETQYF
TGTGCCAGCAGACCAGACAGGGGGCGCTTAATGGTGGAGACCCAGTACTTC
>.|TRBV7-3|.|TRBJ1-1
CASSTTVNTEAFF
TGTGCCAGCAGCACGACAGTGAACACTGAAGCTTTCTTT
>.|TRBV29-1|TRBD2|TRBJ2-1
CSVDRSRTRIPNEQFF
TGCAGCGTTGATCGTTCTAGGACTAGGATCCCGAATGAGCAGTTCTTC
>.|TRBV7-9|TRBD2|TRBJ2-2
CASSSRGLAGGGTGELFF
TGTGCCAGCAGCTCACGTGGCCTAGCGGGAGGAGGGACCGGGGAGCTGTTTTTT
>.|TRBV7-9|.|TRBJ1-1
CASSLEQVWEDTEAFF
TGTGCCAGCAGCTTAGAGCAGGTGTGGGAGGACACTGAAGCTTTCTTT
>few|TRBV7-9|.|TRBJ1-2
CASSPDIDYGYTF
TGTGCCAGCAGCCCCGACATCGACTATGGCTACACCTTC
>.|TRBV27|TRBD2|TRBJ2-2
CASSLGTSTLTGELFF
TGTGCCAGCAGTTTAGGGACTAGCACTTTAACAGGGGAGCTGTTTTTT
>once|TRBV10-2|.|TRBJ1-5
CASSGGPGHQPQHF
TGCGCCAGCAGTGGGGGTCCAGGGCATCAGCCCCAGCATTTT
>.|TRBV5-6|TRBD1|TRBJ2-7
CASSRGQLSTSYEQYF
TGTGCCAGCAGCAGGGGACAGCTCAGCACCTCCTACGAGCAGTACTTC
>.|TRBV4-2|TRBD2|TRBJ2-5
CASSQELAGDAQETQYF
TGTGCCAGCAGCCAAGAACTAGCGGGGGACGCTCAAGAGACCCAGTACTTC
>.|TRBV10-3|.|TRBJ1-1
CAISISNRANWAGGEAFF
TGTGCCATCAGTATCAGTAACAGGGCGAACTGGGCTGGAGGTGAAGCTTTCTTT
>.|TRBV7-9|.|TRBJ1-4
CASSLFREKLFF
TGTGCCAGCAGCTTATTCAGGGAAAAACTGTTTTTT
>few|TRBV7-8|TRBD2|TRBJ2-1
CASSLTSGRAYNEQFF
TGTGCCAGCAGCTTAACTAGCGGGAGGGCCTACAATGAGCAGTTCTTC
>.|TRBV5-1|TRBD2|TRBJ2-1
CASSSGLAPARGNEQFF
TGCGCCAGCAGCTCAGGACTAGCGCCCGCCAGAGGGAATGAGCAGTTCTTC
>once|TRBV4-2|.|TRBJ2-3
CASSQVGQSTDTQYF
TGTGCCAGCAGCCAAGTCGGACAAAGCACAGATACGCAGTATTTT
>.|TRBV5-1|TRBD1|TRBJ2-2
CASRDRVATGELFF
TGCGCCAGCAGGGACAGGGTGGCCACCGGGGAGCTGTTTTTT
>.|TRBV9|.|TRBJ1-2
CASSVGAEPYGYTF
TGTGCCAGCAGCGTAGGCGCGGAACCCTATGGCTACACCTTC
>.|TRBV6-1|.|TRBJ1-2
CASSEGVDLWGYTF
TGTGCCAGCAGTGAGGGTGTCGACCTCTGGGGCTACACCTTC
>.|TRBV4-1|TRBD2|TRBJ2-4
CASSQVLAVLAKNIQYF
TGCGCCAGCAGCCAGGTCCTAGCGGTGTTAGCCAAAAACATTCAGTACTTC
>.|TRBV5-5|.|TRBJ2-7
CASSTSGGASYEQYF
TGTGCCAGCAGCACCTCTGGCGGGGCCTCCTACGAGCAGTACTTC
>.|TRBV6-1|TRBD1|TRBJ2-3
CASRGDRNTDTQYF
TGTGCCAGCAGGGGGGACAGGAACACAGATACGCAGTATTTT
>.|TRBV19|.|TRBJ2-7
CASSRNGRRDYEQYF
TGTGCCAGTAGTAGGAACGGCCGACGAGACTACGAGCAGTACTTC
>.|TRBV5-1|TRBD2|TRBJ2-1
CASSLVGLAGTADEQFF
TGCGCCAGCAGCTTGGTAGGTCTAGCGGGTACAGCCGATGAGCAGTTCTTC
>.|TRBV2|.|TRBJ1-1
CASRGRTEAFF
TGTGCCAGCAGGGGGCGCACTGAAGCTTTCTTT
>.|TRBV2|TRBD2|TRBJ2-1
CASSEAGGRRDEQFF
TGTGCCAGCAGTGAAGCCGGCGGGAGGAGGGATGAGCAGTTCTTC
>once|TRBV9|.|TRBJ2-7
CASSVGGEQYF
TGTGCCAGCAGCGTAGGGGGCGAGCAGTACTTC
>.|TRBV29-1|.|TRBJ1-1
CSVEGQVEAFF
TGCAGCGTTGAAGGACAAGTTGAAGCTTTCTTT
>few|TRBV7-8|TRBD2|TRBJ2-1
CASSSGTLSGHSYNEQFF
TGTGCCAGCAGCTCCGGTACCCTTAGCGGGCACTCCTACAATGAGCAGTTCTTC